This T cell receptor beta chain emerged from a study of blood T cell repertoires in COVID-19. In the study overall: From the United States, Italy and Spain came samples of acute and convalescent COVID-19. Sources were T cells, B-cell-depleted T cells, or PBMCs; the material itself was cDNA or gDNA.

Trimming removed 3 bases from V and 4 bases from J, with 7 bases in between. The length of the CDR3 is 13 residues. Germline V gives CDR1 MNHEY, CDR2 SMNVEV (reference sequence). Authors' analysis steps: The authors estimated nucleated cell counts from reference gene primer amplification. TCRdb keeps only in-frame clones here, not all; method: immunoSEQ multiplex PCR. V and J calls and clone size follow that table, whereas D and trimming were derived from the DNA. In the table there are fewer than 400,000 clones, about 83% of which are singletons. The sequence derives from a man aged 25 to 40 with active or convalescent COVID-19. The sequencing input was peripheral blood. The chain is built from TRBV27 and TRBJ2-1, with no clear D. In nucleotides, the CDR3 is TGTGCCAGCAGTTTGTTCCTTTACAATGAGCAGTTCTTC. Its translation is CASSLFLYNEQFF.